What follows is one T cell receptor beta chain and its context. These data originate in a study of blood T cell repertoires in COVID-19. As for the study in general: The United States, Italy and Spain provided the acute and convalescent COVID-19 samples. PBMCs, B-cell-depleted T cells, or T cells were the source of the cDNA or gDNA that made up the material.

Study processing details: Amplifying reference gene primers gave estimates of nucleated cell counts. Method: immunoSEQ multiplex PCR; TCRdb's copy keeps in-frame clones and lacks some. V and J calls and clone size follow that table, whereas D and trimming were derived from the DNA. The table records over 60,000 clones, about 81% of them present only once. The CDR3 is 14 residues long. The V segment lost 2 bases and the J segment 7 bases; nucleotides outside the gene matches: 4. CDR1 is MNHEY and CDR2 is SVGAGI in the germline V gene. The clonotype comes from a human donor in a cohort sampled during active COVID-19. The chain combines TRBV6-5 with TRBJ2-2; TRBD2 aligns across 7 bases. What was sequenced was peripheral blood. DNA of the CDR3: TGTGCCAGCAGTTACGGACTAGAGATCGGGGAGCTGTTTTTT. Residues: CASSYGLEIGELFF.